This T cell receptor (beta chain) was found in a study of sequential checkpoint blockade in melanoma. Across the study: Patients were randomized 1:1 to nivolumab-then-ipilimumab or ipilimumab-then-nivolumab first-line.

The data were produced by immunoSEQ multiplex PCR, yet TCRdb's version contains in-frame clones alone and is incomplete. The table lists about 27,000 clones, around 73% of them singletons. J lost 2 bases, V lost 4 bases, and 4 bases had no gene match. Germline V gene sequence: CDR1 SEHNR, CDR2 FQNEAQ (reference sequence). This CDR3 has 15 residues. This clone appeared a few times. Described treatment: randomized to nivolumab then ipilimumab (arm A) or the reverse (arm B). DNA-damaging chemotherapy had not been given to any patient beforehand. Sorted cells were live CD3+CD8+, lacking CD19 and CD56, from PBMCs.

This chain links TRBV7-9 with TRBJ1-5, with 8 bases fitting TRBD1. This receptor was taken from a human donor with melanoma. Here the sequenced sample was CD8+ T cells sorted from blood (inferred from file names), taken from a patient given nivolumab and ipilimumab in sequence. The chain's CDR3 is CASSSLTGGNQPQHF. The CDR3, as DNA: TGTGCCAGCAGCTCCCTGACAGGGGGCAATCAGCCCCAGCATTTT.